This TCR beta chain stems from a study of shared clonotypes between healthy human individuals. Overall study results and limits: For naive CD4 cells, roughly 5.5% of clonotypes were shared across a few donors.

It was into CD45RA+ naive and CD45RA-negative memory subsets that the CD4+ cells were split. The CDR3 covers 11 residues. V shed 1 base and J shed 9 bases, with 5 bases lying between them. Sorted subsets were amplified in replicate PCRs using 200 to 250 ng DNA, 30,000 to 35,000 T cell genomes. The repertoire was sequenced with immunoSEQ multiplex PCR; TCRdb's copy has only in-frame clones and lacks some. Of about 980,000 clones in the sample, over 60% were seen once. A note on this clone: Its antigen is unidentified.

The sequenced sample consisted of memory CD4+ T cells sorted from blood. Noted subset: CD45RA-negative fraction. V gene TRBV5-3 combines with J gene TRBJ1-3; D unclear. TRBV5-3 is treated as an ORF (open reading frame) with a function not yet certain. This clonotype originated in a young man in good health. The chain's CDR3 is CARSLQPTIYF. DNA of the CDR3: TGTGCCAGAAGCTTGCAGCCCACCATATATTTT.